These 12 T cell receptor beta chains originate from one sample sequenced in a study of siplizumab effects on memory and regulatory T cells (dated by TCRdb to between 2018 and 2021). Library preparation employed the immunoSEQ multiplex PCR assay. The immuneACCESS repertoire file appears here via TCRdb, limited to in-frame rearrangements. These files lack a portion of the clones; in checked studies, under half of the deficit traces to unresolved V genes, and the cause of the others is not known. The sample data list around 120,000 clones, and 90% to 95% of these were observed just once. The biggest ten clones account for under 2% of the sample. The sequenced sample consisted of non-Treg CD4+ T cells sorted from blood. The cell subset or site label corresponds to: FACS-sorted unstimulated CD4+ non-regulatory T cells. These receptors were collected from a human donor in good health.

The V gene is TRBV19, the J gene TRBJ2-2; 14 bases match TRBD2. The germline V gene encodes CDR1 LNHDA and CDR2 SQIVND (reference sequence). V was pared by 5 bases and J by 5 bases, with 7 bases of the junction left unmatched. The CDR3 loop spans 17 amino acids. CDR3 residues: CASSLSTSGGATGELFF. As DNA, the CDR3 is TGTGCCAGTAGTCTCTCGACTAGCGGGGGGGCAACCGGGGAGCTGTTTTTT.

The V and J genes are TRBV6-1 and TRBJ2-1; TRBD1 might be the D (6 bases). Germline values: CDR1 MNHNS, CDR2 SASEGT. The ends were cut back, 4 bases at V and 11 bases at J, with 18 bases in the middle. This CDR3 has 14 residues. This chain's CDR3 is CASSALRGIAKQFF. In nucleotides, the CDR3 is TGTGCCAGCAGTGCACTTAGGGGGATAGCGAAGCAGTTCTTC.

The V and J genes are TRBV5-1 and TRBJ2-3; D might be TRBD1 (6 bases). The CDR3 is 16 residues long. Per germline, CDR1 SGHRS and CDR2 YFSETQ. V shed 3 bases and J shed 2 bases, with 16 bases lying between them. Written as DNA, the CDR3 is TGCGCCAGCAGCTATACCCCACTGGGGGCCACAGATACGCAGTATTTT. Translating gives CASSYTPLGATDTQYF.

V is TRBV10-3 and J is TRBJ1-5; unclear D gene. This CDR3 contains 15 residues. Germline CDR1 reads ENHRY; CDR2 reads SYGVKD. Trimming pared 2 bases from V and 0 bases from J, leaving 8 bases between. The CDR3 region is CAISEGAFSNQPQHF. The CDR3 nucleotides are TGTGCCATCAGTGAGGGAGCCTTTAGCAATCAGCCCCAGCATTTT.

This clone has just one count. The chain links TRBV2 to TRBJ2-2, with D perhaps assigned TRBD1 or TRBD2 (6 bases each). CDR3 length: 17 amino acids. Trimming shortened V by 0 bases and J by 5 bases, and 16 bases separated the two germline ends. CDR1 is SNHLY and CDR2 is FYNNEI in the germline V gene. The CDR3 region is CASSEANGGAGTGELFF. The CDR3 bases are TGTGCCAGCAGTGAAGCAAACGGGGGCGCGGGTACCGGGGAGCTGTTTTTT.

The chain recombines TRBV25-1 with TRBJ2-1; a weak D match, TRBD2 (6 bases). This CDR3 is built from 15 residues. V was trimmed by 8 bases and J by 4 bases, leaving 18 bases between them. Germline loops: CDR1 MGHDK, CDR2 SYGVNS. The CDR3 spells CASVGRRGGYNEQFF. CDR3 DNA: TGTGCCAGCGTCGGTAGGCGGGGCGGATACAATGAGCAGTTCTTC.

This clone was detected once. This chain joins TRBV7-9 and TRBJ2-5, with D perhaps TRBD1 (7 bases). V gave up 5 bases and J gave up 4 bases, with 14 bases separating them. Germline values: CDR1 SEHNR, CDR2 FQNEAQ (reference sequence). This CDR3 region has 14 residues. This CDR3 reads CASSRETGRETQYF. DNA for the CDR3: TGTGCCAGCAGCCGGGAGACAGGGCGAGAGACCCAGTACTTC.

The CDR3 loop is CASSFNLGVPDTQYF. The CDR3 nucleotides are TGCGCCAGCAGCTTTAATCTGGGGGTCCCAGATACGCAGTATTTT. This rearrangement joins TRBV5-1 to TRBJ2-3; D tentatively fits TRBD1 or TRBD2 (5 bases each). The CDR3 has 15 amino acids. Trimming removed 2 bases from V and 4 bases from J, with 14 bases in between. Germline V gene lookup returns CDR1 SGHRS and CDR2 YFSETQ.

V is TRBV5-1 and J is TRBJ1-2; 8 bases fit TRBD1. The germline V gene has CDR1 SGHRS and CDR2 YFSETQ. The CDR3 covers 17 residues. The V gene end was trimmed by 3 bases and the J gene end by 4 bases; junction bases not matched to a gene: 14. CDR3 DNA: TGCGCCAGCAGCTCGGGACAGGTCTCCAGCGGCGGCTATGGCTACACCTTC. Protein product: CASSSGQVSSGGYGYTF.

J is TRBJ1-1 and V is TRBV11-2, with D possibly being TRBD1 (6 bases). This CDR3 spans 15 amino acids. V was cut by 0 bases and J by 6 bases, with 14 bases left in between. CDR1 and CDR2 (germline): SGHAT, FQNNGV. The CDR3 protein is CASSLDRGRTAEAFF. The CDR3 region has the DNA TGTGCCAGCAGCTTAGATCGAGGGAGGACAGCTGAAGCTTTCTTT. The full variable domain, its missing parts supplied by reference TRBV11-2 and TRBJ1-1, is EAGVAQSPRYKIIEKRQSVAFWCNPISGHATLYWYQQILGQGPKLLIQFQNNGVVDDSQLPKDRFSAERLKGVDSTLKIQPAKLEDSAVYLCASSLDRGRTAEAFFGQGTRLTVV.

This chain uses TRBV14 with TRBJ1-1; the D is unclear. The V gene's germline CDR1 is SGHDN and CDR2 FVKESK. The CDR3 loop spans 16 amino acids. V was shortened by 1 base and J by 1 base, with 13 bases between the two germline ends. The CDR3 DNA follows: TGTGCCAGCAGCCAAGTTGGACGGGGATCGAACACTGAAGCTTTCTTT. It encodes CASSQVGRGSNTEAFF.

The V call is TRBV20-1, the J call TRBJ2-5; D gene unclear. The CDR3 spans 11 residues. The ends were cut back, 0 bases at V and 4 bases at J, with 3 bases in the middle. Germline CDR1 DFQATT, CDR2 SNEGSKA (reference sequence). The CDR3 loop is CSAREVETQYF. DNA of the CDR3: TGCAGTGCTAGAGAGGTAGAGACCCAGTACTTC.